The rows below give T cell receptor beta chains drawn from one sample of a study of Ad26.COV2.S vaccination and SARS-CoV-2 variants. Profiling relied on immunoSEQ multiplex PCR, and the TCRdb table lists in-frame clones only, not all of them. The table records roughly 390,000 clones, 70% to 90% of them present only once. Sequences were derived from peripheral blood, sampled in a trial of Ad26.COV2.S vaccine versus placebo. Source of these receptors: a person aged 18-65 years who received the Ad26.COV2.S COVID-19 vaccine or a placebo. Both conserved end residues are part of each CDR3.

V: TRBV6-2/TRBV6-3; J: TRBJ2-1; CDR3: CASSYDRPREQFF
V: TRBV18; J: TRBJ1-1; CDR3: CASSWDSNMNTEAFF
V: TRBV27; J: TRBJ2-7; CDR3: CASITQGFNYEQYF
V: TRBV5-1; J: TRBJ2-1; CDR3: CASSLGAGDYNEQFF
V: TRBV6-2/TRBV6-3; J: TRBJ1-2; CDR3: CASSPRPGQALSPYGYTF
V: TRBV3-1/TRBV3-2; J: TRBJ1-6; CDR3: CASSHGGGAYNSPLHF
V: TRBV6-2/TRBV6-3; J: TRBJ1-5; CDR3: CASSSTGLVSQPQHF
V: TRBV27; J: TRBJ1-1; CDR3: CASSSTTGFSTEAFF
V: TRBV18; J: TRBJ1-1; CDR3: CASSRNTGTDDTEAFF
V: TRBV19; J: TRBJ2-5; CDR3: CASSPLRTSQGETQYF
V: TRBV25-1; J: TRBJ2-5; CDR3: CASSVRRDWYQETQYF
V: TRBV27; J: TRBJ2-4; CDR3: CASSLAGNHIQYF
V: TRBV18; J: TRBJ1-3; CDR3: CASSTQTTGGTGNTIYF
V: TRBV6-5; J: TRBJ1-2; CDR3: CASKRAQNYGYTF
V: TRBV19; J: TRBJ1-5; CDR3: CASRRQGTRSNQPQHF
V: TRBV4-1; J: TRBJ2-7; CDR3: CASSGTGSEQYF
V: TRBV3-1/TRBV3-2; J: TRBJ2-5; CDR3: CASSQGGAVQYF
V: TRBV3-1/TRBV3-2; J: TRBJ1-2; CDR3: CASSPTGGYGYTF
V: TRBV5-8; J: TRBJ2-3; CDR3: CASSSGRTHNTDTQYF
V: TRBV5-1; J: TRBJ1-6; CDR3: CASSLFGGTNSPLHF
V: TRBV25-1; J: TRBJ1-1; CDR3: CASSQTANTEAFF
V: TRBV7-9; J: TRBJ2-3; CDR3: CASSPLAGSTDTQYF
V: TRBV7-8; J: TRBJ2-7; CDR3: CASSATLAQDFYEQYF
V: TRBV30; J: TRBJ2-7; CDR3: CAWTRDRKGEQYF
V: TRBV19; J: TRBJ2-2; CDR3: CASSIAGTGELFF
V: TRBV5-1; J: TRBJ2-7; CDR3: CASSSGDRGRFLASYEQYF
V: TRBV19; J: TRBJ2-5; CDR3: CASRTPGAGETQYF
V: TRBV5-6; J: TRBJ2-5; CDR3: CASSLVDRPRETQYF
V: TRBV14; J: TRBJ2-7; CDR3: CASSQATGTSPEQYF
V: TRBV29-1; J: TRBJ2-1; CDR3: CSGKRAAEEQFF
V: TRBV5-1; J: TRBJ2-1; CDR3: CASSFSGGAENEQFF
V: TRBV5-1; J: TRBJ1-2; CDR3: CASSLESTGVAGYTF
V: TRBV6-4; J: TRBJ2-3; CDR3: CASSDREGDTQYF
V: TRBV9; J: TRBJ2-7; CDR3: CASSVGQGGEQYF
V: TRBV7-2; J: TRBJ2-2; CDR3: CASSLYQGADTGELFF
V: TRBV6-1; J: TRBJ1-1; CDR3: CASSERDRSPPNTEAFF
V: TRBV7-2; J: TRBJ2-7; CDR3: CASSLYLRSYEQYF
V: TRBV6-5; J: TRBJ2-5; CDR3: CASRGDSETQYF
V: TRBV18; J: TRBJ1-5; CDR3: CASRETLYSNQPQHF